The TCR beta chain under discussion was sequenced for a study of molecular identifiers for immune sequencing clone quantification. Making the bulk TCR libraries relied on previously described methods and listed TCR primers. TCRdb redid the calling of the PCR reads with MiXCR, one entry per CDR3 protein. The sample includes around 460,000 distinct CDR3 sequences, approximately 25% seen only once; the top ten take around 0.76%. In this sample, this clonotype turned up once. Its antigen is unidentified. This likely comes from a read error, as the CDR3 has no conserved phenylalanine or tryptophan at its end. Overall study results and limits: Reportedly, one cell's Jurkat TCR RNA was detected within 1,200,000 naive CD8 cells. Clones of above 20 RNA copies carried over 99% of effector molecules; in naive cells they carried under 1%.

Per the germline V gene, CDR1 is LNHDA and CDR2 is SQIVND (reference sequence). Trimming took 6 bases from V and 1 from J, leaving 12 bases between them. The CDR3 has 14 amino acids. A CD8+CD4-CCR7+CD45RA+ phenotype served as the sorting definition for naive CD8 T cells. J is TRBJ2-5 and V is TRBV19, with D tentatively TRBD1 or TRBD2 (6 bases each). This sequence was found in a human donor in good health. Some libraries in this study had Jurkat cell RNA spiked in. The material sequenced was naive CD8+ T cells from blood, with Jurkat cell RNA spiked in. The subset was: FACS-sorted CD8+CD4-CCR7+CD45RA+ naive T cells. CDR3 bases: TGTGCCAGTAGGTCGGGGGCATCCCAAGAGACCCAGTACTGC. This encodes CASRSGASQETQYC.